The 22 T cell receptor beta chains below all came from one sample that was sequenced in a study of breast tumors, draining lymph nodes, adjacent tissues. TCRdb recomputed calls from the multiplex PCR reads with MiXCR, one row per CDR3 protein. The sample has 180,000 or so distinct CDR3 sequences, 31% seen once; the top ten hold around 4.4%. The lymph nodes were axillary draining lymph nodes from breast cancer patients. Source material: axillary lymph node tissue. These TCRs come from a female donor with breast cancer. Some clones in this sample may be carry-over from other donors' samples.

This clonotype was observed at least ten times. The V call is TRBV19, the J call TRBJ1-5, with D possibly matching TRBD1 (6 bases). CDR1 is LNHDA and CDR2 is SQIVND in the germline V gene (reference sequence). There are 15 residues in the CDR3. V lost 5 bases to trimming and J lost 2 bases, with 13 bases between them. The CDR3 region has the DNA TGTGCCAGTAGTCGAGGGGGTGACGGCAATCAGCCCCAGCATTTT. Translated, it gives CASSRGGDGNQPQHF.

This clonotype was seen many times. The genes are TRBV29-1 and TRBJ2-1, with D unresolved. Trimming stripped 4 bases from V and 7 bases from J, with 11 bases between. Germline loops: CDR1 SQVTM, CDR2 ANQGSEA. The CDR3 spans 12 residues. The CDR3: CSVGGPGNEQFF. The CDR3 DNA follows: TGCAGCGTTGGGGGTCCGGGTAATGAGCAGTTCTTC.

This clonotype was seen many times. J is TRBJ2-1 and V is TRBV24-1, with 9 bases fitting TRBD2. Trimming cost V 1 base and J 5 bases; bases outside gene matches: 5. The CDR3 sequence is 16 residues long. Germline V lookup: CDR1 KGHDR, CDR2 SFDVKD. The CDR3 spells CATSDFKAGGHNEQFF. The CDR3 DNA follows: TGTGCCACCAGTGATTTTAAAGCGGGAGGTCACAATGAGCAGTTCTTC.

About this clonotype: The junction differs from germline at one of its ends, possibly a read error. The genes are TRBV19 and TRBJ1-5; the D gene is possibly TRBD1 (5 bases). The CDR3 contains 15 residues. CDR1 is LNHDA and CDR2 is SQIVND in the germline V gene (reference sequence). CDR3 protein: CASGSQGSGNRPQRF. The CDR3, as DNA: TGTGCCTCAGGGTCCCAGGGAAGCGGCAATCGGCCCCAGCGTTTT.

A word on this clonotype: A read error is possible here, since a much larger clone lies one base away. The V and J genes are TRBV5-4 and TRBJ2-2; 8 positions match TRBD2. J lost 1 base, V lost 2 bases, and 4 bases had no gene match. Looked up from germline, CDR1 is SGHNT and CDR2 is YYREEE (reference sequence). The CDR3 runs to 16 residues. The CDR3 sequence: CASSLESGRNTGELFF. For the CDR3, the DNA is TGTGCCAGCAGCTTAGAAAGCGGGAGGAACACCGGGGAGCTGTTTTTT. Full variable domain (remainder filled in from reference TRBV5-4 and TRBJ2-2): ETGVTQSPTHLIKTRGQQVTLRCSSQSGHNTVSWYQQALGQGPQFIFQYYREEENGRGNFPPRFSGLQFPNYSSELNVNALELDDSALYLCASSLESGRNTGELFFGEGSRLTVL.

As to this clonotype: A much larger clonotype is one base distant, so this may be a read error. This rearrangement joins TRBV6-5 to TRBJ2-3; D remains ambiguous. Trimming removed 5 bases from V and 3 bases from J, with 6 bases in between. In germline, CDR1 is MNHEY, CDR2 SVGAGI. The CDR3 covers 12 residues. The CDR3 here is CASSQITDTQYF. In DNA form, the CDR3 reads TGTGCCAGCAGTCAAATTACAGATACGCAGTATTTT.

The chain combines TRBV20-1 with TRBJ2-3; 8 bases fit TRBD2. Germline CDR1 DFQATT, CDR2 SNEGSKA (reference sequence). After removal of 7 bases from V and 3 bases from J, the junction contained 15 bases not matched to a gene. The CDR3 has 16 amino acids. CDR3 sequence (DNA): TGCAGTGTTTTCAGCGGGAGACTCTCTGGGACAGATACGCAGTATTTT. The encoded protein is CSVFSGRLSGTDTQYF.

This clonotype was seen repeatedly, ten times or more. The J gene is TRBJ2-3, the V gene TRBV5-8, with 11 bases that match TRBD2. Germline trimming cut 1 base from V and 6 bases from J; bases unmatched to any gene: 4. Germline assignment: CDR1 SGHTS and CDR2 YDEGEE. The CDR3 runs 15 residues. The CDR3 DNA follows: TGTGCCAGCAGCTTGCCGGGACTAGCGGCGGATACGCAGTATTTT. This sequence encodes CASSLPGLAADTQYF.

V gene TRBV6-5 combines with J gene TRBJ2-1, with D perhaps matching TRBD2 (6 bases). V was cut by 6 bases and J by 12 bases, with 18 bases left in between. Germline V gives CDR1 MNHEY, CDR2 SVGAGI. There are 13 residues in the CDR3. Written as DNA, the CDR3 is TGTGCCAGCAGAATGGGGGGAGTGGAGTGGCAGTTCTTC. Translation gives CASRMGGVEWQFF.

This clonotype was found many times. The rearrangement joins TRBV19 to TRBJ1-3; maybe TRBD1 (6 bases). The CDR3 is made up of 16 amino acids. Trimming stripped 0 bases from V and 4 bases from J, with 13 bases between. Germline CDR1 reads LNHDA; CDR2 reads SQIVND (reference sequence). The CDR3 DNA sequence: TGTGCCAGTAGTATAGACCCGGGGGCGAGCGGAAACACCATATATTTT. Translating gives CASSIDPGASGNTIYF.

This clonotype was counted ten times or more. V and J are TRBV3-1 and TRBJ2-1, with 10 bases matching TRBD1. This CDR3 region has 17 residues. CDR1 LGHDT and CDR2 YNNKEL come from the germline V gene (reference sequence). Losses at the gene ends were 4 bases for V and 8 bases for J; bases not matched to a gene: 14. The CDR3: CASSLWTGGRMAYEQFF. For the CDR3, the DNA is TGTGCCAGCAGCCTATGGACAGGGGGTAGGATGGCGTATGAGCAGTTCTTC.

This clonotype was found a few times. A much bigger clone sits one base away, suggesting this may be a read error. The rearrangement uses TRBV9 and TRBJ2-1; 14 bases are shared with TRBD2. Per the germline V gene, CDR1 is SGDLS and CDR2 is YYNGEE. This CDR3 is 14 amino acids long. The chain's CDR3 is CASTGTSGGGEQSF. DNA for the CDR3: TGTGCCAGTACCGGGACTAGCGGGGGAGGAGAGCAGTCCTTC.

This clonotype has at least ten counts. The chain carries TRBV18 and TRBJ2-5; D is unclear. Germline CDR1 reads KGHSH; CDR2 reads LQKENI. Trimming removed 3 bases at V and 1 base at J, with 6 bases between. CDR3 length equals 13 residues. CDR3 in DNA: TGTGCCAGCTCACCCCTCGGCCAAGAGACCCAGTACTTC. This sequence encodes CASSPLGQETQYF.

This clonotype was counted ten times or more. CDR3 amino acids: CASILRGWTDTQYF. The DNA for the CDR3 is TGTGCCAGCATCCTCAGGGGGTGGACAGATACGCAGTATTTT. The V gene is TRBV5-6, the J gene TRBJ2-3, with 7 bases aligning to TRBD1. Germline CDR1 is SGHDT and CDR2 is YYEEEE. The CDR3 contains 14 residues. Losses at the gene ends were 6 bases for V and 3 bases for J; bases not matched to a gene: 7.

This clonotype has a count of ten or more. This chain uses TRBV10-2 with TRBJ2-1, with 12 bases lining up with TRBD2. V was clipped by 7 bases and J by 9 bases; unmatched bases: 7. Germline V gene sequence: CDR1 WSHSY, CDR2 SAAADI. This CDR3 spans 14 amino acids. CDR3 nucleotides: TGCGCCAGCAAACTAGCGGGGGGCCGCAGTGAGCAGTTCTTC. Protein: CASKLAGGRSEQFF.

Many counts were recorded for this clonotype. The V gene is TRBV20-1, the J gene TRBJ2-3; a weak D match, TRBD2 (7 bases). CDR3 size: 15 residues. V lost 2 bases and J 8 bases, leaving 20 bases between the germline ends. Germline CDR1 DFQATT, CDR2 SNEGSKA (reference sequence). CDR3 protein: CSARKAGAGKGTQYF. In DNA, the CDR3 is TGCAGTGCTAGAAAGGCGGGGGCGGGGAAAGGTACGCAGTATTTT.

This clonotype was seen many times. The rearrangement uses TRBV11-3 and TRBJ1-2; D remains ambiguous. CDR1 is SGHNT, CDR2 YENEEA, per germline. V gave up 10 bases and J gave up 7 bases, with 7 bases separating them. The CDR3 runs 9 residues. The chain's CDR3 is CATCSGYTF. The CDR3 DNA reads TGTGCCACCTGCAGTGGCTACACCTTC. The full variable domain, rest sourced from reference TRBV11-3 and TRBJ1-2, is EAGVVQSPRYKIIEKKQPVAFWCNPISGHNTLYWYLQNLGQGPELLIRYENEEAVDDSQLPKDRFSAERLKGVDSTLKIQPAELGDSAVYLCATCSGYTFGSGTRLTVV.

This clonotype was detected many times. The chain employs TRBV7-9 and TRBJ2-3; possibly TRBD2 for D (5 bases). This CDR3 has 14 amino acids. Between the trimmed V and J ends, which lost 9 bases and 4 bases, there was a span of 17 bases. Looked up from germline, CDR1 is SEHNR and CDR2 is FQNEAQ (reference sequence). CDR3: CASVPVTGADTQYF. The CDR3 coding sequence is TGTGCCAGTGTCCCCGTAACCGGGGCAGATACGCAGTATTTT.

This clonotype was recorded many times. V is TRBV11-2 and J is TRBJ1-4; D possibly corresponds to TRBD1 (6 bases). V was clipped by 4 bases and J by 7 bases, with 19 bases between them. Germline-derived CDR1 and CDR2 are SGHAT and FQNNGV. This CDR3 is built from 16 residues. The CDR3 sequence: CASSSPRGARGEKLFF. The CDR3 DNA follows: TGTGCCAGCAGCTCCCCCCGGGGGGCTCGTGGTGAAAAACTGTTTTTT.

This chain joins TRBV10-3 and TRBJ2-3, with D possibly matching TRBD1 (7 bases). V was cut by 7 bases and J by 3 bases, with 14 bases left in between. CDR1 is ENHRY, CDR2 SYGVKD, per germline. The CDR3 spans 14 residues. CDR3 amino acids: CAITAGGGTDTQYF. The CDR3 nucleotides are TGTGCCATCACAGCAGGGGGAGGTACAGATACGCAGTATTTT.

The genes are TRBV12-3 or TRBV12-4 and TRBJ2-5; 8 bases match TRBD1. This CDR3 is 15 amino acids long. Trimming took 7 bases from V and 3 from J; bases not matched to a gene: 10. CDR3 DNA: TGTGCCAGCACCGGGCCCCGGGACAGGAAAGAGACCCAGTACTTC. Amino acids: CASTGPRDRKETQYF.

This CDR3 reads CSAGRTASCEQYF. The CDR3 DNA sequence: TGCAGTGCTGGAAGGACAGCCAGTTGCGAGCAGTACTTC. The genes are TRBV20-1 and TRBJ2-7, with a weak D call TRBD1 (6 bases). The germline V gene has CDR1 DFQATT and CDR2 SNEGSKA (reference sequence). V shed 5 bases and J shed 6 bases, with 17 bases lying between them. The CDR3 extends over 13 amino acids.